The entry below describes one T cell receptor beta chain. Using immunoSEQ multiplex PCR, the repertoire was profiled, and TCRdb retains in-frame clones only, with some absent. The sample lists 81,000 or so clones; approximately 97% were seen once. This sample was taken from a study of technical replicates of blood from a handful of donors. The length of the CDR3 is 16 residues. The ends lost 6 bases at V and 1 base at J; junction bases unmatched: 11. The germline V gene has CDR1 SQVTM and CDR2 ANQGSEA. The sample consisted of T cells isolated from PBMCs. The receptor was derived from a human donor in good health. V usage is TRBV29-1 and J usage is TRBJ2-2; 7 bases fit TRBD1. CDR3 nucleotide sequence: TGCAGCGTGTCTCCACCGGGGACAGTGAACACCGGGGAGCTGTTTTTT. Encoded protein: CSVSPPGTVNTGELFF.